The 30 T cell receptor beta chains presented below share a single source sample, sequenced in a study of radiotherapy plus CTLA-4 blockade in lung cancer. Libraries were prepared by immunoSEQ multiplex PCR; TCRdb keeps only in-frame clonotypes and omits some of them. The sample lists 90,000 or so clones, roughly four fifths occurring once. The material was peripheral blood, obtained from a patient treated with radiotherapy plus ipilimumab. These receptors came from a human donor with non-small cell lung cancer who had stable disease on radiotherapy plus ipilimumab.

This clone was seen only a few times. The chain has TRBV7-9 and TRBJ2-7, with TRBD1 as a possible D gene (5 bases). The V gene's germline CDR1 is SEHNR and CDR2 FQNEAQ (reference sequence). V was pared by 3 bases and J by 0 bases, with 6 bases between. The CDR3 runs 13 residues. CDR3 protein: CASSLTDSYEQYF. The CDR3 DNA reads TGTGCCAGCAGCTTGACAGACTCCTACGAGCAGTACTTC.

The chain uses TRBV10-1 and TRBJ2-3; a weak D match, TRBD1 (6 bases). The CDR3 consists of 14 residues. Deletions cut 5 bases from V and 4 bases from J, with 13 bases between. Germline-derived CDR1 and CDR2 are WNHNN and SYGVQD (reference sequence). CDR3 residues: CASSPDSTADTQYF. CDR3 DNA: TGCGCCAGCAGTCCGGACAGTACGGCAGATACGCAGTATTTT.

The gene calls are TRBV2 and TRBJ2-7, with TRBD1 matching 9 bases. V lost 5 bases, J lost 2 bases, and 7 bases stayed unmatched. Per the germline V gene, CDR1 is SNHLY and CDR2 is FYNNEI. This CDR3 spans 15 amino acids. CDR3 DNA sequence: TGTGCCAGCAGTAACCGGGACAGGGATGCCTACGAGCAGTACTTC. Its protein product is CASSNRDRDAYEQYF.

The chain employs TRBV6-1 and TRBJ1-1; 7 bases agree with TRBD1. The CDR3 contains 14 residues. J gave up 3 bases and V 5 bases, and 6 bases lay outside the gene matches. CDR1 MNHNS and CDR2 SASEGT come from the germline V gene. CDR3 sequence: CASSTTGAYTEAFF. The CDR3 DNA follows: TGTGCCAGCAGTACCACAGGGGCGTACACTGAAGCTTTCTTT.

The chain combines TRBV6-5 with TRBJ2-7, with D uncertain. Trimming left V 10 bases short and J 2 bases short, with 9 bases between. Germline values: CDR1 MNHEY, CDR2 SVGAGI. The CDR3 is 11 amino acids. The DNA for the CDR3 is TGTGCCACCAACCGGGCCTACGAGCAGTACTTC. Its protein product is CATNRAYEQYF.

The chain recombines TRBV2 with TRBJ2-3; D unclear. The length of the CDR3 is 18 residues. Trimming took 6 bases from V and 2 from J, leaving 24 bases between them. Germline V gene sequence: CDR1 SNHLY, CDR2 FYNNEI. The DNA of the CDR3 is TGTGCCAGCAGAGACCACCTTTCCGGGCGGAAGAACACAGATACGCAGTATTTT. This codes for CASRDHLSGRKNTDTQYF.

The chain has TRBV7-6 and TRBJ2-1; D may be TRBD1 or TRBD2 (7 bases each). Germline V lookup: CDR1 SGHVS, CDR2 FNYEAQ. This CDR3 region has 17 residues. Deletions cut 5 bases from V and 0 bases from J, with 17 bases between. CDR3 bases: TGTGCCAGCAGCCTCAGGGGGGGGGCGAGCTCCTACAATGAGCAGTTCTTC. Encoded protein: CASSLRGGASSYNEQFF.

The rearrangement links TRBV5-4 to TRBJ1-1; a possible D gene is TRBD1 (6 bases). CDR3 length: 17 amino acids. Germline loops: CDR1 SGHNT, CDR2 YYREEE (reference sequence). The germline V and J ends were trimmed by 0 bases and 1 base, with 16 bases remaining between them. The chain's CDR3 is CASSLVIRGAGNTEAFF. In DNA, the CDR3 is TGTGCCAGCAGCTTGGTCATTCGGGGGGCAGGGAACACTGAAGCTTTCTTT.

The chain joins TRBV10-2 to TRBJ1-5; D possibly corresponds to TRBD1 (6 bases). CDR1 is WSHSY, CDR2 SAAADI, per germline. This CDR3 spans 15 amino acids. V was clipped by 2 bases and J by 7 bases, with 15 bases between them. The CDR3 loop is CASSEPSGVGQPQHF. CDR3 sequence (DNA): TGCGCCAGCAGTGAGCCATCAGGGGTAGGACAGCCCCAGCATTTT.

This chain joins TRBV5-1 and TRBJ2-1; D perhaps matches TRBD2 (6 bases). This CDR3 spans 14 amino acids. The ends were cut back, 7 bases at V and 2 bases at J, with 13 bases in the middle. Germline CDR1 and CDR2: SGHRS and YFSETQ. CDR3 residues: CASSRTTPYNEQFF. CDR3 sequence (DNA): TGCGCCAGCTCACGGACTACCCCCTACAATGAGCAGTTCTTC. Full variable domain (outside the CDR3, taken from reference TRBV5-1 and TRBJ2-1): KAGVTQTPRYLIKTRGQQVTLSCSPISGHRSVSWYQQTPGQGLQFLFEYFSETQRNKGNFPGRFSGRQFSNSRSEMNVSTLELGDSALYLCASSRTTPYNEQFFGPGTRLTVL.

The V and J genes are TRBV28 and TRBJ2-7; maybe TRBD2 (5 bases). V gave up 5 bases and J gave up 9 bases, with 17 bases separating them. Germline V gene sequence: CDR1 MDHEN, CDR2 SYDVKM. This CDR3 spans 13 amino acids. CDR3 region: CASSSGVPEWQYF. The CDR3 DNA follows: TGTGCCAGCAGTAGCGGAGTTCCTGAGTGGCAGTACTTC.

J is TRBJ2-3 and V is TRBV6-1; a weak D match, TRBD2 (6 bases). With 4 bases removed from V and 0 bases from J, the gap between germline ends came to 14 bases. CDR3 size: 16 residues. In germline, CDR1 is MNHNS, CDR2 SASEGT. CDR3 protein: CASSGQAGSSTDTQYF. CDR3 sequence (DNA): TGTGCCAGCAGTGGCCAAGCGGGTTCTAGCACAGATACGCAGTATTTT.

This rearrangement joins TRBV7-6 to TRBJ2-1; D possibly uses TRBD1 or TRBD2 (6 bases each). Trimming removed 1 base from V and 10 bases from J, with 26 bases in between. Germline values: CDR1 SGHVS, CDR2 FNYEAQ. This CDR3 is 18 amino acids long. CDR3 region: CASSLGGAEGGPLKEQFF. The DNA of the CDR3 is TGTGCCAGCAGCTTAGGGGGGGCGGAGGGAGGCCCCCTCAAAGAGCAGTTCTTC.

This clone is labeled medium-sized. CDR3 coding DNA: TGTGCCAGCTTCGATAGGGGGATTAACACTGAAGCTTTCTTT. This translates into CASFDRGINTEAFF. V gene TRBV6-1 combines with J gene TRBJ1-1; D may be TRBD1 (6 bases). The CDR3 consists of 14 residues. Trimming took off 8 bases at V and 2 bases at J, with 15 bases between the two ends. In germline, CDR1 is MNHNS, CDR2 SASEGT.

This chain joins TRBV6-5 and TRBJ1-4; D is uncertain. Per the germline V gene, CDR1 is MNHEY and CDR2 is SVGAGI. This CDR3 contains 11 residues. The V end was cut by 6 bases, the J end by 6 bases, with 5 bases between. CDR3 coding DNA: TGTGCCAGCAGGAAATATGAAAAACTGTTTTTT. This gives the protein CASRKYEKLFF.

The rearrangement joins TRBV6-5 to TRBJ1-6; D remains ambiguous. Germline V gives CDR1 MNHEY, CDR2 SVGAGI. V lost 2 bases and J 9 bases, leaving 11 bases between the germline ends. The CDR3 is 14 amino acids. CDR3 sequence (DNA): TGTGCCAGCAGTTACCGGCAAGTTGGTTCACCCCTCCACTTT. Protein sequence: CASSYRQVGSPLHF.

The chain links TRBV19 to TRBJ2-2; D possibly corresponds to TRBD2 (5 bases). The CDR3 covers 15 residues. Trimming cost V 8 bases and J 1 base, with 14 bases left between them. Germline values: CDR1 LNHDA, CDR2 SQIVND (reference sequence). The CDR3 sequence is CASGGRWGNTGELFF. DNA for the CDR3: TGTGCCAGTGGTGGGAGATGGGGGAACACCGGGGAGCTGTTTTTT. The entire variable domain, with the rest obtained from reference TRBV19 and TRBJ2-2, is as follows: DGGITQSPKYLFRKEGQNVTLSCEQNLNHDAMYWYRQDPGQGLRLIYYSQIVNDFQKGDIAEGYSVSREKKESFPLTVTSAQKNPTAFYLCASGGRWGNTGELFFGEGSRLTVL.

On this clone: Within the sample, other DNA sequences also encode this same CDR3. The chain has TRBV29-1 and TRBJ1-1, with D unclear. V lost 0 bases and J lost 11, with 10 bases in between. Germline V gene lookup returns CDR1 SQVTM and CDR2 ANQGSEA. The CDR3 runs to 11 residues. CDR3 sequence (DNA): TGCAGCGTTGAAGATGTCAGCGAGGCTTTCTTT. Translating it yields CSVEDVSEAFF.

This clone has just a few counts. The V and J genes are TRBV28 and TRBJ2-7, with 7 bases that match TRBD2. CDR3 length equals 14 residues. J gave up 0 bases and V 4 bases, and 3 bases lay outside the gene matches. Germline-derived CDR1 and CDR2 are MDHEN and SYDVKM. The CDR3 here is CASSSAGTSYEQYF. The CDR3 region has the DNA TGTGCCAGCAGTTCAGCGGGGACCTCCTACGAGCAGTACTTC.

The rearrangement joins TRBV6-5 to TRBJ2-3, with D possibly matching TRBD2 (5 bases). Germline CDR1 is MNHEY and CDR2 is SVGAGI. V lost 10 bases to trimming and J lost 3 bases, with 11 bases between them. The CDR3 has 12 residues. This CDR3 reads CATQRETDTQYF. For the CDR3, the DNA is TGTGCCACCCAGAGGGAAACAGATACGCAGTATTTT.

This clone was found a few times. The rearrangement uses TRBV7-2 and TRBJ1-1, with D perhaps matching TRBD1 (6 bases). CDR3 length: 15 residues. Trimming removed 4 bases at V and 4 bases at J, with 16 bases between. Germline V gene data show CDR1 as SGHTA and CDR2 as FQGNSA. The CDR3 region is CASSSRQALPTEAFF. CDR3 bases: TGTGCCAGCAGCTCGAGACAGGCACTACCCACTGAAGCTTTCTTT. The complete variable domain, with remaining parts taken from reference TRBV7-2 and TRBJ1-1, reads GAGVSQSPSNKVTEKGKDVELRCDPISGHTALYWYRQSLGQGLEFLIYFQGNSAPDKSGLPSDRFSAERTGGSVSTLTIQRTQQEDSAVYLCASSSRQALPTEAFFGQGTRLTVV.

V is TRBV10-1 and J is TRBJ2-2; 9 bases line up with TRBD1. V was clipped by 5 bases and J by 0 bases; unmatched bases: 4. There are 16 residues in the CDR3. Germline CDR1 WNHNN, CDR2 SYGVQD (reference sequence). CDR3 coding DNA: TGCGCCAGCAGTCTATACAGGGGGCCGAACACCGGGGAGCTGTTTTTT. Encoded protein: CASSLYRGPNTGELFF.

This clone has more than one count but fewer than ten. The chain carries TRBV28 and TRBJ1-2; D is unresolved. This CDR3 has 16 amino acids. CDR1 MDHEN and CDR2 SYDVKM come from the germline V gene. V lost 1 base, J lost 8 bases, and 20 bases lay in between. CDR3: CASSLSIRGIGEGYTF. Written as DNA, the CDR3 is TGTGCCAGCAGTTTATCCATTAGAGGGATAGGTGAGGGCTACACCTTC.

This clone was counted once. The chain has TRBV19 and TRBJ1-5; 7 nucleotides line up with TRBD1. Losses at the gene ends were 2 bases for V and 4 bases for J; bases not matched to a gene: 5. The CDR3 runs 15 residues. Germline V CDR1 and CDR2: LNHDA, SQIVND (reference sequence). This CDR3 is CASSIWTGENQPQHF. DNA of the CDR3: TGTGCCAGTAGTATATGGACAGGCGAGAATCAGCCCCAGCATTTT.

This rearrangement joins TRBV5-5 to TRBJ2-7; 14 nucleotides match TRBD2. The CDR3 loop spans 18 amino acids. Germline CDR1 and CDR2: SGHKS and YYEKEE (reference sequence). Unmatched junction bases numbered 8, after V lost 3 bases and J lost 0 bases. For the CDR3, the DNA is TGTGCCAGCAGCTACGGACTAGCGGGAGGCCTCGACTCCTACGAGCAGTACTTC. Translating gives CASSYGLAGGLDSYEQYF.

This chain links TRBV5-1 with TRBJ2-3; D remains unclear. CDR3 size: 15 residues. Germline-derived CDR1 and CDR2 are SGHRS and YFSETQ. The V end lost 4 bases, the J end lost 4 bases, and 16 bases lay between the germline ends. CDR3 region: CASSRPAAEADTQYF. The CDR3 bases are TGCGCCAGCAGCCGGCCGGCAGCCGAGGCAGATACGCAGTATTTT.

This chain connects TRBV5-1 to TRBJ1-1; no clear D gene. Deletions cut 4 bases from V and 3 bases from J, with 16 bases between. This CDR3 has 15 amino acids. The V gene's germline CDR1 is SGHRS and CDR2 YFSETQ. The CDR3 region has the DNA TGCGCCAGCAGCCCGGCCGGGTTGCGGGACACTGAAGCTTTCTTT. Amino acid sequence: CASSPAGLRDTEAFF.

This clone showed up just a few times. The rearrangement joins TRBV21-1 to TRBJ1-1. TRBV21-1 is marked as a pseudogene. The CDR3 is 16 amino acids. Here the CDR3 DNA reads TGTGCCAGCAGCCTTCAAGATGCAGGGAGGGGAACTGAAGCTTTCTTT. Amino acid sequence: CASSLQDAGRGTEAFF.

The chain joins TRBV7-9 to TRBJ2-7; the D is unclear. The V end lost 3 bases, the J end lost 3 bases, and 9 bases lay between the germline ends. CDR3 length equals 13 residues. Germline lookup yields CDR1 SEHNR and CDR2 FQNEAQ (reference sequence). CDR3 sequence (DNA): TGTGCCAGCAGCTTGGGCACCGGCTACGAGCAGTACTTC. The encoded protein is CASSLGTGYEQYF.

Worth noting for this clone: The same CDR3 is also encoded by other DNA sequences in this sample. V usage is TRBV7-6 and J usage is TRBJ1-1; no reliable D call. The CDR3 runs 13 residues. Germline V gene sequence: CDR1 SGHVS, CDR2 FNYEAQ. V dropped 5 bases and J dropped 0 bases, with 7 bases sitting between them. CDR3 in amino acids: CASSADLNTEAFF. CDR3 sequence (DNA): TGTGCCAGCAGCGCGGACTTGAACACTGAAGCTTTCTTT.